The clone carrying this T cell receptor (beta chain) was seen a handful of times. The antigen is not known. Described time point: healthy volunteer bleed at 6 weeks. The total RNA was obtained from whole blood that was not fractionated. The sample belongs to a study of human T cells and chemical hapten exposure. Background on the study: Minor pooled library volume differences mainly drove per-sample TCR yield variation.

General study results and limits: TCRs whose frequency exceeded 1 in 1000 remained the same following DPC sensitization.

In the library, unique molecular identifiers were attached to individual cDNA molecules. Per the authors' pipeline: 96,000 or so TCRs per sample was the median, with a range of roughly 23,224 to 750,000. TCRdb processed the RACE reads anew with MiXCR; each CDR3 protein has one entry. None of the V and J calls come from the authors' own analysis; TCRdb made them. The repertoire consists of 75,000 to 80,000 distinct CDR3 sequences, with over 6.5% occurring once and the leading ten covering about 1.7%. Germline V lookup: CDR1 SGHRS, CDR2 YFSETQ. The V end was cut by 4 bases, the J end by 5 bases, with 16 bases between. CDR3 length: 15 residues.

Input material: whole blood. This clonotype originated in a female donor in good health. Some clones in this sample may be carry-over from other donors' samples. The chain joins TRBV5-1 to TRBJ1-5; D is possibly TRBD1 (6 bases). CDR3 loop: CASSIQGAPHQPQHF. The CDR3 DNA sequence: TGCGCCAGCAGCATACAGGGAGCCCCGCATCAGCCCCAGCATTTT.